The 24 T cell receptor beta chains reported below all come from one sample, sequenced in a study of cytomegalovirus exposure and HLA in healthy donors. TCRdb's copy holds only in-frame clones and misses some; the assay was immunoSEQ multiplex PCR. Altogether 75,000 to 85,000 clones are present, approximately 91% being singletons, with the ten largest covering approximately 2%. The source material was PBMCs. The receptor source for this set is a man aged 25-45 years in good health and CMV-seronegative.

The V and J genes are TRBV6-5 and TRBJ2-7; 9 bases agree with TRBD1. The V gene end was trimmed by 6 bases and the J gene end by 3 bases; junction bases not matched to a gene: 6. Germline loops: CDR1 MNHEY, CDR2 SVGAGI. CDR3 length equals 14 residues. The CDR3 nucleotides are TGTGCCAGCAGCAGGGACAGGGTAGGCTACGAGCAGTACTTC. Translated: CASSRDRVGYEQYF.

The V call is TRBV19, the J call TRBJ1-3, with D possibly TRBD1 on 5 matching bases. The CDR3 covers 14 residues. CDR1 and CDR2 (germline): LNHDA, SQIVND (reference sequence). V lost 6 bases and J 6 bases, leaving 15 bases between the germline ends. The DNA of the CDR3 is TGTGCCAGTAGCTCGGGACTACGGCCAAACACCATATATTTT. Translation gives CASSSGLRPNTIYF.

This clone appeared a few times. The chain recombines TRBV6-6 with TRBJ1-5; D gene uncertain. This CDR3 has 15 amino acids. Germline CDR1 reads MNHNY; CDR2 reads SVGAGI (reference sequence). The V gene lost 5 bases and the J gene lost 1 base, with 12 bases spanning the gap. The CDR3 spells CASSPRGSSNQPQHF. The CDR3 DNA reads TGTGCCAGCAGTCCACGAGGGTCCAGCAATCAGCCCCAGCATTTT.

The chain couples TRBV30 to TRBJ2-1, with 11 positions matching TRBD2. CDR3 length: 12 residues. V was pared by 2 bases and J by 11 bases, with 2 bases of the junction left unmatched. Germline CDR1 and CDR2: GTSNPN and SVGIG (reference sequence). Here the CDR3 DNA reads TGTGCCTGGAGTTCTAGCGGGAGGAAGCAGTTCTTC. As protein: CAWSSSGRKQFF.

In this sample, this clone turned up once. The CDR3 nucleotides are TGTGCCAGCTCCATACGGGACAGGGGTGAACCCCAGCATTTT. It codes for CASSIRDRGEPQHF. The V call is TRBV18, the J call TRBJ1-5; the match to TRBD1 covers 10 bases. The length of the CDR3 is 14 residues. Per germline, CDR1 KGHSH and CDR2 LQKENI. V gave up 6 bases and J gave up 10 bases; unmatched junction bases: 9.

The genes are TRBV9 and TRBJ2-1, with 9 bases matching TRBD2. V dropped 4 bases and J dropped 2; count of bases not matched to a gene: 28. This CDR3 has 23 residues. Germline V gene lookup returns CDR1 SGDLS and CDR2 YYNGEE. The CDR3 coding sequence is TGTGCCAGCAGCTTGAGCCTGACCAACCGGCTATTTAGCGGGGGTAATCCCTACAATGAGCAGTTCTTC. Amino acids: CASSLSLTNRLFSGGNPYNEQFF.

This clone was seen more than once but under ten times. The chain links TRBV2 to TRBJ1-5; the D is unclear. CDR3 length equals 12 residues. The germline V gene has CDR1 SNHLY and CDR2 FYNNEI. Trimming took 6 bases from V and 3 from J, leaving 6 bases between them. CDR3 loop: CASRGVNQPQHF. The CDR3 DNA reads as TGTGCCAGCAGAGGAGTCAATCAGCCCCAGCATTTT. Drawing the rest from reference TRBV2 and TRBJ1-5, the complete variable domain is EPEVTQTPSHQVTQMGQEVILRCVPISNHLYFYWYRQILGQKVEFLVSFYNNEISEKSEIFDDQFSVERPDGSNFTLKIRSTKLEDSAMYFCASRGVNQPQHFGDGTRLSIL.

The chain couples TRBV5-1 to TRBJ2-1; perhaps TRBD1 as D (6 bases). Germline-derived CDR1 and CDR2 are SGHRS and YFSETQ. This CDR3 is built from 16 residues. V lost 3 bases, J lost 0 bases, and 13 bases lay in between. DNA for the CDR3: TGCGCCAGCAGCTACGGACAGCAGAGCTCCTACAATGAGCAGTTCTTC. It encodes CASSYGQQSSYNEQFF.

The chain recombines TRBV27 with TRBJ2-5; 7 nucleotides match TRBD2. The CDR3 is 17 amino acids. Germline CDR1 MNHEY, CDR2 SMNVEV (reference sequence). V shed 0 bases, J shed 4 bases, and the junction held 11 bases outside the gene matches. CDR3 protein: CASSLSRLAVGSETQYF. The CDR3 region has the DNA TGTGCCAGCAGTTTATCAAGGCTAGCGGTTGGTTCAGAGACCCAGTACTTC.

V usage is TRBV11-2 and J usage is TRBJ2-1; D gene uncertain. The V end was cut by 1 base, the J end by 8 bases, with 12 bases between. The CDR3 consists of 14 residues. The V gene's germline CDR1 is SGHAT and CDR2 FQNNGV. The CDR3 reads CASSLGLAGDEQFF. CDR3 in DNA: TGTGCCAGCAGCTTAGGTTTAGCTGGAGATGAGCAGTTCTTC.

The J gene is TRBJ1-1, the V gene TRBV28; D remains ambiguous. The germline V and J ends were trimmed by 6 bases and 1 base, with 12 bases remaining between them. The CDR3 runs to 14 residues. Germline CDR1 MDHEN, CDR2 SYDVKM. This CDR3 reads CASSPSRRNTEAFF. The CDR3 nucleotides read TGTGCCAGCAGCCCATCGAGGCGGAACACTGAAGCTTTCTTT.

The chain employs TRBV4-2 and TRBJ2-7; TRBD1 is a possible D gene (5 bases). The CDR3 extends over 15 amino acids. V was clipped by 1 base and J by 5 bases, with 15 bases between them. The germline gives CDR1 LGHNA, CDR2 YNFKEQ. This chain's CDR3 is CASSQGAQRGNEQYF. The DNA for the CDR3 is TGTGCCAGCAGCCAAGGGGCGCAAAGGGGAAACGAGCAGTACTTC.

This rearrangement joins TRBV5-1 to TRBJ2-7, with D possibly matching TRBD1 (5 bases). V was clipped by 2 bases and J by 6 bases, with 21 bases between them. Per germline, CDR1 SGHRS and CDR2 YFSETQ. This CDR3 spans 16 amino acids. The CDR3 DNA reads TGCGCCAGCAGCTTAGGCCCCCCCAGCAGGGCCAGCGAGCAGTACTTC. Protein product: CASSLGPPSRASEQYF.

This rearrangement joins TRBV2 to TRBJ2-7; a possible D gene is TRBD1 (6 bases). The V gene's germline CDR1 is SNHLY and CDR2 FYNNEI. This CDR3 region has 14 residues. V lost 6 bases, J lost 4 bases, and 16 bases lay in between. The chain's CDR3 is CASRTLLQGYEQYF. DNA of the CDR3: TGTGCCAGCAGGACCCTTCTACAGGGTTACGAGCAGTACTTC.

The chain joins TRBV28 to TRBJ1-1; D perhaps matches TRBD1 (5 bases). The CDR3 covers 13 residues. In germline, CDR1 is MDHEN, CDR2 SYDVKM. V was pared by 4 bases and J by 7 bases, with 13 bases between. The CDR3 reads CASSSGGAVEAFF. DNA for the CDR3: TGTGCCAGCAGTTCCGGAGGGGCAGTTGAAGCTTTCTTT.

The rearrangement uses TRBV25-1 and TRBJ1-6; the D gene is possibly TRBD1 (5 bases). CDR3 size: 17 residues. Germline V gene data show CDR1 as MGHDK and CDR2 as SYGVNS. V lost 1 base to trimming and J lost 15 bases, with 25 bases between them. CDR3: CASSELGTGGLEFHLHF. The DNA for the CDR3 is TGTGCCAGCAGTGAATTAGGGACGGGAGGTCTTGAATTCCACCTCCACTTT.

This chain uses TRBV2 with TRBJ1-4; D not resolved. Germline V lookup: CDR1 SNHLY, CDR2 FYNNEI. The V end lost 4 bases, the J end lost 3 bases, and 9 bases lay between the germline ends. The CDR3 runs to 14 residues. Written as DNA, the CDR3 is TGTGCCAGCAGTGTGGATCGGGCTAATGAAAAACTGTTTTTT. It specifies CASSVDRANEKLFF.

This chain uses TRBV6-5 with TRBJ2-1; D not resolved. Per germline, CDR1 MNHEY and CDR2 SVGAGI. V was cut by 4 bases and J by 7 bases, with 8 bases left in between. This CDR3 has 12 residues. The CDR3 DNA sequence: TGTGCCAGCAGTTCCACAGTGAATGAGCAGTTCTTC. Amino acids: CASSSTVNEQFF.

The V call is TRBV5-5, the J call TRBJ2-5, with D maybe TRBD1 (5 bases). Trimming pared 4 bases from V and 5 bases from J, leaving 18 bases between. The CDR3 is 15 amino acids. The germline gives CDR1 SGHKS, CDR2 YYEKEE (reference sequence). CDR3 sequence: CASSPNGQGFETQYF. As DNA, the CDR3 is TGTGCCAGCAGCCCTAATGGTCAGGGCTTCGAGACCCAGTACTTC.

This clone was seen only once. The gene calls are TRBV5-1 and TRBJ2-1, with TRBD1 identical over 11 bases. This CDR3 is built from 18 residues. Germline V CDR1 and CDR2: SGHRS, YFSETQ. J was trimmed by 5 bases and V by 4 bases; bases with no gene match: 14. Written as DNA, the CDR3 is TGCGCCAGCAGCAGGGGGACAGGGGGGCTAGATAGGAACAATGAGCAGTTCTTC. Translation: CASSRGTGGLDRNNEQFF.

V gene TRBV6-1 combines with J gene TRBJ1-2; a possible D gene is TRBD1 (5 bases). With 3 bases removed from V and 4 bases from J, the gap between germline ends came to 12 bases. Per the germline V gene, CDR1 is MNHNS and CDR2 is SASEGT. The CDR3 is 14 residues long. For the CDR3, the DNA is TGTGCCAGCAGTGATAACCAGGGTCTCTATGGCTACACCTTC. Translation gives CASSDNQGLYGYTF.

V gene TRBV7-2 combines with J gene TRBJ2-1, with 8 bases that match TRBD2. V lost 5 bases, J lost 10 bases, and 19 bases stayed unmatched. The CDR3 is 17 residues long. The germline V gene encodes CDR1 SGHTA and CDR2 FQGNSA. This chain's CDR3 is CASSLSKGGTSSVEQFF. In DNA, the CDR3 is TGTGCCAGCAGCCTCTCCAAAGGCGGGACTAGTTCCGTCGAGCAGTTCTTC.

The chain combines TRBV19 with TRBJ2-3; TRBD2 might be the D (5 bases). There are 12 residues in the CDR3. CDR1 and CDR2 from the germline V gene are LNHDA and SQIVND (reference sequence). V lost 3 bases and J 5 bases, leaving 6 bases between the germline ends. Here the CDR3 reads CASSIRGDTQYF. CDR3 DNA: TGTGCCAGTAGTATTCGGGGAGATACGCAGTATTTT.

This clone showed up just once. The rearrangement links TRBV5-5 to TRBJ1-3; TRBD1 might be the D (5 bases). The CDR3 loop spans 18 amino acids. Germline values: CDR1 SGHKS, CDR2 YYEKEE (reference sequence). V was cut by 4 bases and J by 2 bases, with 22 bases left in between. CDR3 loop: CASSRSGGAPRAGNTIYF. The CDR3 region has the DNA TGTGCCAGCAGCCGATCGGGCGGGGCCCCACGGGCTGGAAACACCATATATTTT.